A single sample gave rise to the 5 T cell receptor beta chains below, sequenced in a study of metastatic and nonmetastatic thyroid tumors. Patients had received no treatment of any kind before thyroid surgery. With MiXCR, TCRdb reprocessed the PCR reads. This table holds about 24,000 clones, 20% to 30% found once. The sample taken for sequencing was tumor tissue. The receptors stem from a male donor with papillary thyroid cancer or a benign thyroid nodule (not recorded which). Some clones in this sample may be carry-over from other donors' samples.

This clone has at least ten counts. The V gene is TRBV28, the J gene TRBJ1-5; no clear D. The CDR3 totals 12 residues. Trimming stripped 2 bases from V and 7 bases from J, with 6 bases between. The germline CDR1 and CDR2 sequences are MDHEN and SYDVKM. The CDR3 is CASSLTGQPQHF. CDR3 bases: TGTGCCAGCAGTTTAACGGGACAGCCCCAGCATTTT.

As for this clone: This may arise from a read error, as a much more abundant clone is one base away. The CDR3 sequence is CSAEPSSGVGTWELFF. CDR3 bases: TGCAGTGCAGAACCCTCCAGCGGGGTCGGCACCTGGGAGCTGTTTTTT. The V gene is TRBV20-1, the J gene TRBJ2-2, with 7 bases aligning to TRBD2. The CDR3 extends over 16 amino acids. Looked up from germline, CDR1 is DFQATT and CDR2 is SNEGSKA (reference sequence).

The chain couples TRBV28 to TRBJ2-5; 7 nucleotides match TRBD1. Trimming at V came to 5 bases and at J to 5 bases, leaving 8 bases not matched to a gene. The CDR3 loop spans 14 amino acids. The germline V gene encodes CDR1 MDHEN and CDR2 SYDVKM. CDR3 sequence reads: CASSILTGLETQYF. CDR3 bases: TGTGCCAGCAGTATCCTGACAGGGTTGGAGACCCAGTACTTC.

Ten or more counts support this clone. This chain uses TRBV4-3 with TRBJ2-5; possible D gene TRBD1, 6 bases. V lost 4 bases and J lost 4, with 16 bases in between. This CDR3 is 15 amino acids long. Germline V CDR1 and CDR2: LGHNA, YSLEER. In DNA, the CDR3 is TGCGCCAGCAGCCTCCAAACAGGGCTGGGAGAGACCCAGTACTTC. The encoded protein is CASSLQTGLGETQYF.

This clone came up many times. The V and J genes are TRBV7-9 and TRBJ2-7; TRBD2 matches at 7 bases. This CDR3 has 14 residues. Germline CDR1 is SEHNR and CDR2 is FQNEAQ (reference sequence). With V trimmed by 1 base and J by 5 bases, 5 bases remained unmatched. As DNA, the CDR3 is TGTGCCAGCAGCTTAGGGGGGGGTTCCCACGAGCAGTACTTC. It codes for CASSLGGGSHEQYF.